This is a list of T cell receptor beta chains from one sample in a study of T cell responses to AZD1222 COVID-19 vaccine. The table came from immunoSEQ multiplex PCR; TCRdb's copy has only in-frame clones and leaves some out. The repertoire includes over 50,000 clones, approximately 85% of them detected once, and 20% to 30% sits in the top ten. Sequenced material: peripheral blood, taken 28 days after the second AZD1222 dose. The receptor source for this set is an adult who received the AZD1222 COVID-19 vaccine. Each CDR3 is given with its conserved first and last residue. Fields, in order: CDR3 protein, V gene, clone size, D gene, J gene. D genes are given only for firm matches. Size values are once, few and many counts, or a class for expanded clones, and some rows have none.

CSVGGLAGLSYNEQFF | TRBV29-1 | NA | TRBD2 | TRBJ2-1
CASSQDPGQGDFIDTIYF | TRBV3-1/TRBV3-2 | NA | TRBD1 | TRBJ1-3
CASSERGDNSPLHF | TRBV6-1 | NA | NA | TRBJ1-6
CASTKGRGNPYGYTF | TRBV27 | NA | NA | TRBJ1-2
CASSSSGQEYEQYF | TRBV28 | NA | TRBD1 | TRBJ2-7
CASSPQAGGLSGANVLTF | TRBV7-3 | NA | TRBD2 | TRBJ2-6
CASSVGTSGSLYNEQFF | TRBV5-1 | NA | TRBD2 | TRBJ2-1
CASSIEDNDYEQYF | TRBV19 | NA | NA | TRBJ2-7
CASSAGSPRKLFF | TRBV7-8 | NA | NA | TRBJ1-4
CAISSEGKGAGTQYF | TRBV10-3 | NA | TRBD1 | TRBJ2-5
CASSQTQGGQETQYF | TRBV4-3 | NA | TRBD2 | TRBJ2-5
CASSVRGQGVYNEQFF | TRBV9 | NA | TRBD1 | TRBJ2-1
CASSPTGADYNSPLHF | TRBV4-2 | NA | TRBD1 | TRBJ1-6
CASSLSYGYTF | TRBV28 | few | NA | TRBJ1-2
CAQQEINSPLHF | TRBV5-8 | once | NA | TRBJ1-6
CASSQGGADQPQHF | TRBV7-9 | NA | TRBD1 | TRBJ1-5
CASIGRQPLNTEAFF | TRBV19 | NA | NA | TRBJ1-1
CASMTESSYEQYF | TRBV12-3/TRBV12-4 | NA | NA | TRBJ2-7
CASSFVAGAHNEQFF | TRBV5-4 | NA | TRBD2 | TRBJ2-1
CAIRKTSGGHEQYF | TRBV10-3 | NA | NA | TRBJ2-7
CASSLGPRQGEGYNSPLHF | TRBV5-1 | NA | TRBD1 | TRBJ1-6
CASSLGYEQYF | TRBV5-6 | NA | NA | TRBJ2-7
CASSLFGGGTEAFF | TRBV27 | NA | NA | TRBJ1-1
CASSPDRGRNEQYF | TRBV28 | NA | TRBD1 | TRBJ2-7
CASRGPWGAALELFF | TRBV28 | NA | NA | TRBJ1-4
CASSVATGRAVGELFF | TRBV9 | NA | NA | TRBJ2-2
CASSIGTQLRGQYF | TRBV7-9 | NA | NA | TRBJ2-7
CASRKGQPSYEQYF | TRBV27 | NA | TRBD1 | TRBJ2-7
CASSFGHLVGGNEKLFF | TRBV28 | NA | NA | TRBJ1-4
CASTSGQGNQPQHF | TRBV28 | NA | TRBD1 | TRBJ1-5
CSVVVGIRAYNEQFF | TRBV29-1 | NA | NA | TRBJ2-1
CASTSGYNEQFF | TRBV7-9 | NA | NA | TRBJ2-1
CASSPTGNYGYTF | TRBV27 | few | TRBD1 | TRBJ1-2
CASSLSRGVGNQPQHF | TRBV28 | NA | NA | TRBJ1-5
CASSLAVSSYNEQFF | TRBV7-2 | NA | NA | TRBJ2-1
CASSLRLGMVLQETQYF | TRBV28 | NA | NA | TRBJ2-5
CASSLDRVVEKLFF | TRBV28 | NA | TRBD1 | TRBJ1-4
CASSLVHMNTEAFF | TRBV5-5 | NA | NA | TRBJ1-1
CASSLRLARDTGELFF | TRBV7-2 | NA | TRBD2 | TRBJ2-2
CASSLTEYGYTF | TRBV28 | NA | NA | TRBJ1-2
CSPGHTYTF | TRBV20-1 | NA | NA | TRBJ1-2
CASSMKPWTGEGREQYF | TRBV19 | NA | TRBD1 | TRBJ2-7
CASSPRTGSNTGELFF | TRBV18 | NA | TRBD1 | TRBJ2-2
CASSLGTGAALNTEAFF | TRBV7-6 | NA | TRBD1 | TRBJ1-1
CASGYAGVYNEQFF | TRBV27 | NA | TRBD2 | TRBJ2-1
CASRARENIQYF | TRBV28 | NA | NA | TRBJ2-4
CASSPRLPRADTQYF | TRBV14 | NA | NA | TRBJ2-3
CASSYSQGGSGYGYTF | TRBV6-5 | NA | NA | TRBJ1-2
CASEGTGDGYTF | TRBV12-5 | NA | TRBD1 | TRBJ1-2
CSGEDRGNTIYF | TRBV29-1 | NA | TRBD1 | TRBJ1-3
CASSRRTYEQYF | TRBV28 | once | NA | TRBJ2-7
CASSIGPANEQFF | TRBV19 | NA | NA | TRBJ2-1
CASSLRMTGANTGELFF | TRBV5-6 | NA | TRBD1 | TRBJ2-2
CASSSTDRGAYEQYF | TRBV19 | NA | TRBD1 | TRBJ2-7
CASSQDRGGLETQYF | TRBV4-3 | NA | TRBD2 | TRBJ2-5
CASSIDGTGGPDYGYTF | TRBV19 | NA | NA | TRBJ1-2
CASSLGLASGYTF | TRBV11-1 | NA | NA | TRBJ1-2
CASSLAAGNTIYF | TRBV12-3/TRBV12-4 | NA | NA | TRBJ1-3
CATSRDSSYEQYF | TRBV15 | NA | TRBD1 | TRBJ2-7
CASSGTGLWSNQPQHF | TRBV6-1 | NA | TRBD1 | TRBJ1-5